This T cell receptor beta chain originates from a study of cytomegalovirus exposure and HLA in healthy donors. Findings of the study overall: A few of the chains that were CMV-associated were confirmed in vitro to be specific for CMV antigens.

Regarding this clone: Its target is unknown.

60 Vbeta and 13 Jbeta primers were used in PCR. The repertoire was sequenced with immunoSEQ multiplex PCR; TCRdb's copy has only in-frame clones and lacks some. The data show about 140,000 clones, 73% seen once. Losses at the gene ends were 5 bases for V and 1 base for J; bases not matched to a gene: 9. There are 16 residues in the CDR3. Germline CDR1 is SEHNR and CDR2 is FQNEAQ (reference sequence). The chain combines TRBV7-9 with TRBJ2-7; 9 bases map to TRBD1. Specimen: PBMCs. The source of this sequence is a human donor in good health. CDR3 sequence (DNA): TGTGCCAGCAGCCCAAGTGGCGGGACAGGGTCCTACGAGCAGTACTTC. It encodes CASSPSGGTGSYEQYF.